These 12 T cell receptor beta chains were all obtained from the same sample, sequenced in a study of T cells in Graves' hyperthyroidism and ophthalmopathy. RNA transcripts yielded amplified TCR beta CDR3 regions. Researchers ran a first-round RT-PCR on the TCR CDR3 using the HTBI primer set. TCRdb analysed the multiplex PCR reads with MiXCR anew, one entry per CDR3 protein. This table holds 400,000 to 500,000 distinct CDR3 sequences, about 14% found once. Sequenced input: blood. The receptor source for this set is a man between 18 and 35 years old with Graves' ophthalmopathy.

On this clonotype itself: Possible read error: a much larger clone is one base away. CDR3 amino acids: CASSLSQGAVDTQYF. The CDR3 DNA sequence: TGTGCCAGCAGCTTAAGTCAGGGGGCCGTAGATACGCAGTATTTT. V usage is TRBV7-9 and J usage is TRBJ2-3, with TRBD1 matching 8 bases. Germline CDR1 SEHNR, CDR2 FQNEAQ (reference sequence). V lost 2 bases, J lost 5 bases, and 6 bases stayed unmatched. The CDR3 loop spans 15 amino acids.

This clonotype was picked up many times. The chain employs TRBV11-2 and TRBJ2-7; D remains unclear. The germline V and J ends were trimmed by 3 bases and 3 bases, with 9 bases remaining between them. This CDR3 comprises 13 residues. CDR1 and CDR2 from the germline V gene are SGHAT and FQNNGV. This chain's CDR3 is CASSLNFLYEQYF. The CDR3 nucleotides are TGTGCCAGCAGCTTGAACTTCCTCTACGAGCAGTACTTC.

V usage is TRBV18 and J usage is TRBJ1-2, with D possibly TRBD1 on 5 matching bases. CDR1 and CDR2 (germline): KGHSH, LQKENI. CDR3 length: 14 amino acids. Trimming took off 3 bases at V and 4 bases at J, with 12 bases between the two ends. This CDR3 reads CASSPKAGGYGYTF. The CDR3 coding sequence is TGTGCCAGCTCACCGAAAGCCGGGGGCTATGGCTACACCTTC.

There are a few counts of this clonotype. The chain carries TRBV5-8 and TRBJ2-3; D gene unclear. The CDR3 runs 16 residues. Looked up from germline, CDR1 is SGHTS and CDR2 is YDEGEE. Deletions cut 2 bases from V and 0 bases from J, with 13 bases between. CDR3 sequence: CASSFLTATSTDTQYF. CDR3 DNA: TGTGCCAGCAGCTTTTTAACAGCAACGAGCACAGATACGCAGTATTTT.

This clonotype was counted ten times or more. The chain employs TRBV20-1 and TRBJ2-1, with TRBD2 matching 14 bases. CDR1 and CDR2 (germline): DFQATT, SNEGSKA (reference sequence). The CDR3 runs to 14 residues. The J segment lost 6 bases and the V segment lost 5 bases, leaving 3 bases of the junction unmatched. The CDR3 spells CSAPGLAGGNEQFF. Here the CDR3 DNA reads TGCAGTGCTCCCGGACTAGCGGGAGGCAATGAGCAGTTCTTC.

J is TRBJ1-2 and V is TRBV12-5; 12 positions agree with TRBD1. Germline V lookup: CDR1 LGHNT, CDR2 FRNRAP. This CDR3 comprises 15 residues. V shed 1 base, J shed 4 bases, and the junction held 1 base outside the gene matches. CDR3 amino acids: CASGLGDRGPYGYTF. The CDR3 DNA sequence: TGTGCTAGTGGTTTGGGGGACAGGGGGCCCTATGGCTACACCTTC.

The V call is TRBV9, the J call TRBJ2-7; D remains unclear. Germline CDR1 and CDR2: SGDLS and YYNGEE. The CDR3 consists of 15 residues. Trimming took 3 bases from V and 1 from J, leaving 14 bases between them. DNA of the CDR3: TGTGCCAGCAGCGACGGACCCGAGAAGTCCTACGAGCAGTACTTC. Its protein product is CASSDGPEKSYEQYF.

This chain links TRBV5-1 with TRBJ2-5, with D hard to call. The germline V and J ends were trimmed by 6 bases and 2 bases, with 14 bases remaining between them. Germline CDR1 is SGHRS and CDR2 is YFSETQ. This CDR3 comprises 14 residues. CDR3 coding DNA: TGCGCCAGCATGGACGCTGCCCAGCAAGAGACCCAGTACTTC. It yields the protein CASMDAAQQETQYF.

At least ten counts were recorded for this clonotype. This chain uses TRBV7-9 with TRBJ1-4, with D unresolved. The CDR3 runs 14 residues. Per the germline V gene, CDR1 is SEHNR and CDR2 is FQNEAQ (reference sequence). Trimming left V 6 bases short and J 0 bases short, with 8 bases between. CDR3 protein: CASRQKATNEKLFF. CDR3 bases: TGTGCCAGCAGACAAAAGGCAACTAATGAAAAACTGTTTTTT.

The chain carries TRBV6-2 or TRBV6-3 and TRBJ1-5, with D perhaps matching TRBD1 (5 bases). Trimming cost V 1 base and J 6 bases, with 10 bases left between them. The germline V gene encodes CDR1 MNHEY and CDR2 SVGEGT. The CDR3 is 14 amino acids. CDR3 in DNA: TGTGCCAGCAGTTACTGGGGGGAAGGTCAGCCCCAGCATTTT. Its protein product is CASSYWGEGQPQHF.

In this sample, this clonotype turned up many times. The chain combines TRBV29-1 with TRBJ2-3; D is undetermined. Germline CDR1 SQVTM, CDR2 ANQGSEA. Between the trimmed V and J ends, which lost 4 bases and 2 bases, there was a span of 7 bases. The CDR3 runs 12 residues. The CDR3 is CSVVLATDTQYF. The CDR3 DNA reads TGCAGCGTTGTTCTGGCCACAGATACGCAGTATTTT.

There are a few counts of this clonotype. One junction end disagrees with the germline gene, perhaps due to a read error. The V call is TRBV10-2, the J call TRBJ2-7, with D tentatively TRBD1 (6 bases). CDR1 and CDR2 from the germline V gene are WSHSY and SAAADI. There are 15 residues in the CDR3. CDR3 protein: CTSSDQGRLGYEQYF. CDR3 coding DNA: TGCACCAGCAGTGACCAGGGGAGATTGGGGTACGAGCAGTACTTC.